The TCR beta chain under discussion was sequenced for a study of T-cell reconstitution after alpha-beta-depleted transplantation in children. Germline V gene lookup returns CDR1 KGHSH and CDR2 LQKENI. CDR3 length equals 15 residues. Trimming took off 4 bases at V and 0 bases at J, with 10 bases between the two ends. It was with unique molecular identifiers that the TCRbeta library was prepared. TCRdb processed the PCR reads anew with MiXCR; each CDR3 protein has one entry. Here the sample spans roughly 610,000 distinct CDR3 sequences, roughly 10% being singletons. The receptor comes from a human donor who donated a stem cell graft to a child with acute myeloid leukemia. Specimen: PBMCs from the stem cell graft donor, collected from the stem cell graft. The rearrangement joins TRBV18 to TRBJ2-1; possibly TRBD1 or TRBD2 for D (5 bases each). The CDR3, as DNA: TGTGCCAGCTCACGGGACCTCGGCTCCTACAATGAGCAGTTCTTC. As protein: CASSRDLGSYNEQFF.